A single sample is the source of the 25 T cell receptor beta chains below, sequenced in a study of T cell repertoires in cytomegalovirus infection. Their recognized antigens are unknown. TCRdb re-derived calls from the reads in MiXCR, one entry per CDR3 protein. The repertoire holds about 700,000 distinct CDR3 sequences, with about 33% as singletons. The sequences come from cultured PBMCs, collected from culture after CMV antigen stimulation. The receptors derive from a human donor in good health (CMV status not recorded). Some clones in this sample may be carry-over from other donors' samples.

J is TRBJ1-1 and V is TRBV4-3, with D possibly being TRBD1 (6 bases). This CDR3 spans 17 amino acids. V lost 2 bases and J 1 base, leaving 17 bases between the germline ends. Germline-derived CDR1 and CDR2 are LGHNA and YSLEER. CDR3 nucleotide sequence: TGCGCCAGCAGCCAATCCCAGGGGTACAAATCGAACACTGAAGCTTTCTTT. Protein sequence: CASSQSQGYKSNTEAFF.

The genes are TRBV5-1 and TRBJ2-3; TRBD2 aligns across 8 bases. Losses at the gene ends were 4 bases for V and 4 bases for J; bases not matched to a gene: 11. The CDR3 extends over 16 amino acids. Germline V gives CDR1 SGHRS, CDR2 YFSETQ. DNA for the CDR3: TGCGCCAGCAGCCTGACAACTAGCGGAGGGGCAGATACGCAGTATTTT. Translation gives CASSLTTSGGADTQYF.

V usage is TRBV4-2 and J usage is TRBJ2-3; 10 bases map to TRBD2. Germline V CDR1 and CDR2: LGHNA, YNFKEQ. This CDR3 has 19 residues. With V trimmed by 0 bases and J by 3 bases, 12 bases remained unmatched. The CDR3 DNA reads TGTGCCAGCAGCCAAGAAACTAGCGGGGCCCTCGGCGGGACAGATACGCAGTATTTT. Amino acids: CASSQETSGALGGTDTQYF.

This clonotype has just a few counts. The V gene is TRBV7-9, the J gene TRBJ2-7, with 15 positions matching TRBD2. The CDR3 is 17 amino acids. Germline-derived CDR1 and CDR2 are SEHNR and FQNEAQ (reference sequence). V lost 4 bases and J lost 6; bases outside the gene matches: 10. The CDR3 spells CASSSLEEGLAGGEQYF. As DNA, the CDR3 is TGTGCCAGCAGCTCACTGGAGGAGGGACTAGCGGGAGGCGAGCAGTACTTC.

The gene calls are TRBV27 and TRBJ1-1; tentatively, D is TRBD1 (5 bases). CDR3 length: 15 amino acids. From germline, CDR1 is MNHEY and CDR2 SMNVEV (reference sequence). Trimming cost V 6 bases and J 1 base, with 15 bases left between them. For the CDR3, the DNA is TGTGCCAGCAGAGATTTTGGGACTGCGAACACTGAAGCTTTCTTT. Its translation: CASRDFGTANTEAFF.

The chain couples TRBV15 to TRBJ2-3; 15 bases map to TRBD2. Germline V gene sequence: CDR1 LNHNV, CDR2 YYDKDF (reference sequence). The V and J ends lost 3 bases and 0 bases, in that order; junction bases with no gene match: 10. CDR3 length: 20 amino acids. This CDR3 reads CATSRAGTSGGPTSTDTQYF. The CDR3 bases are TGTGCCACCAGCAGGGCCGGGACTAGCGGGGGGCCTACTAGCACAGATACGCAGTATTTT. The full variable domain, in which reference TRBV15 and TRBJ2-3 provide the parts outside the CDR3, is DAMVIQNPRYQVTQFGKPVTLSCSQTLNHNVMYWYQQKSSQAPKLLFHYYDKDFNNEADTPDNFQSRRPNTSFCFLDIRSPGLGDTAMYLCATSRAGTSGGPTSTDTQYFGPGTRLTVL.

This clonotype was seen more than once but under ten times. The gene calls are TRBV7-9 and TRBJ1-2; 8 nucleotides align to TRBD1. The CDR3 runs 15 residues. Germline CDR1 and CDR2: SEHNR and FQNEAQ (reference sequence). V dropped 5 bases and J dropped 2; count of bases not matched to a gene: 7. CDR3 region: CASSPWTGKNYGYTF. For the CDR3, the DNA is TGTGCCAGCAGCCCATGGACAGGGAAAAACTATGGCTACACCTTC.

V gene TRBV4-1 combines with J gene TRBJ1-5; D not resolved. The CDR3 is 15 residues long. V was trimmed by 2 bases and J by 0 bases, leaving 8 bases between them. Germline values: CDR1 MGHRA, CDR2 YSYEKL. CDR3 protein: CASSQLGISNQPQHF. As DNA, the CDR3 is TGCGCCAGCAGCCAATTAGGGATTAGCAATCAGCCCCAGCATTTT.

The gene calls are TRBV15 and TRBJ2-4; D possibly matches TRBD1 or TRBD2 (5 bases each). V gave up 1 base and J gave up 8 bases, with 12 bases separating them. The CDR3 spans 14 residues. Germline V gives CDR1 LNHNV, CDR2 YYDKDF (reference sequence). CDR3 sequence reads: CATSRGGSVHIQYF. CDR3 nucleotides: TGTGCCACCAGCAGAGGGGGGTCGGTACACATTCAGTACTTC.

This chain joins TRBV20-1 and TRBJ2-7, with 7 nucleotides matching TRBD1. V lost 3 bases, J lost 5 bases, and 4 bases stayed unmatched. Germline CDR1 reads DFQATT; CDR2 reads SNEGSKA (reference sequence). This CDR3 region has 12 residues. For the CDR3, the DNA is TGCAGTGCTAGCACAGGGGCGGACGAGCAGTACTTC. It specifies CSASTGADEQYF.

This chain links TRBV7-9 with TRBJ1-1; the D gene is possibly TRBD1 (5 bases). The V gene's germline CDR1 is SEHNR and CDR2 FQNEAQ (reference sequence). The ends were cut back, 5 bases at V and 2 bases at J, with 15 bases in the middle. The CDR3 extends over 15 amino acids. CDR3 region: CASSPYDSPNTEAFF. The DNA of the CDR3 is TGTGCCAGCAGCCCCTACGACAGCCCAAACACTGAAGCTTTCTTT.

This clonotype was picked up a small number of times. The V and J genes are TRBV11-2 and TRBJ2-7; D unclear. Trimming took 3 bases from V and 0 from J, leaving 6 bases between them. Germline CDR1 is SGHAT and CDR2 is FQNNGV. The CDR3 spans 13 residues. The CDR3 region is CASSFDFSYEQYF. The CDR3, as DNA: TGTGCCAGCAGCTTTGACTTCTCCTACGAGCAGTACTTC.

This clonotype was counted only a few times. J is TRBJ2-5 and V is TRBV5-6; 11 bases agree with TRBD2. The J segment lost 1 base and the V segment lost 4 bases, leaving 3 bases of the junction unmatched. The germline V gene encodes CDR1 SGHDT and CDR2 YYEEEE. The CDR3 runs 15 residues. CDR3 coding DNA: TGTGCCAGCAGCAACCTAGCGGGGGGCCAAGAGACCCAGTACTTC. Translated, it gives CASSNLAGGQETQYF.

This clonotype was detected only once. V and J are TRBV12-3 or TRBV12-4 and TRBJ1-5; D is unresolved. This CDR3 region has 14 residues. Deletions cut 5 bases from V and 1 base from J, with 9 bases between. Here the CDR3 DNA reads TGTGCCAGCAGTCCCCTTTTGAGCAATCAGCCCCAGCATTTT. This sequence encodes CASSPLLSNQPQHF.

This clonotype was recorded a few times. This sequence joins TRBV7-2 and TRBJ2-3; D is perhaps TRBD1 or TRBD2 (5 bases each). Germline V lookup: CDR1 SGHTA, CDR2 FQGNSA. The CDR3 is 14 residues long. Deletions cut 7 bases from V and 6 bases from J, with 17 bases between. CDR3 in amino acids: CASTWDRYSDTQYF. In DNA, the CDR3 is TGTGCCAGCACCTGGGACCGTTACTCGGATACGCAGTATTTT.

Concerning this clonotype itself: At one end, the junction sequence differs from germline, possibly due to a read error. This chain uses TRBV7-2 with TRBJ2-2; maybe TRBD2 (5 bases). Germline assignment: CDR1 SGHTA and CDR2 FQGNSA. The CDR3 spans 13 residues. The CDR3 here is CANSLGGTGELFF. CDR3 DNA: TGTGCCAACAGCTTAGGCGGGACCGGGGAGCTGTTTTTT. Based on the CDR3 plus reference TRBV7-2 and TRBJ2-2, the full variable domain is GAGVSQSPSNKVTEKGKDVELRCDPISGHTALYWYRQSLGQGLEFLIYFQGNSAPDKSGLPSDRFSAERTGGSVSTLTIQRTQQEDSAVYLCANSLGGTGELFFGEGSRLTVL.

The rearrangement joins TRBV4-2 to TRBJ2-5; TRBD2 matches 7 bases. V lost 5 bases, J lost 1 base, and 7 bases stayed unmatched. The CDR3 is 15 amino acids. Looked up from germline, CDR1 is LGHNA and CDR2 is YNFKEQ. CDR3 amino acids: CASSGAGELQETQYF. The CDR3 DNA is TGTGCCAGCAGCGGGGCGGGGGAACTCCAAGAGACCCAGTACTTC.

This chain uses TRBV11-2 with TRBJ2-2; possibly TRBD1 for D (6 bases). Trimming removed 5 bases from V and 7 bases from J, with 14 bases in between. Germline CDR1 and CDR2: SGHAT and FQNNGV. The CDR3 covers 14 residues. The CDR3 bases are TGTGCCAGCAGCCAAACACAGGGAATCGGGGAGCTGTTTTTT. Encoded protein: CASSQTQGIGELFF.

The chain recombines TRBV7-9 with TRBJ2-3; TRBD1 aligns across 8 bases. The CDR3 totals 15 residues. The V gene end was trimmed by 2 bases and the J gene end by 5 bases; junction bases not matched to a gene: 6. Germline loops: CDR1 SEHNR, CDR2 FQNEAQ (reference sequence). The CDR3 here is CASSLQGALEDTQYF. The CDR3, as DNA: TGTGCCAGCAGCTTACAGGGGGCATTGGAAGATACGCAGTATTTT.

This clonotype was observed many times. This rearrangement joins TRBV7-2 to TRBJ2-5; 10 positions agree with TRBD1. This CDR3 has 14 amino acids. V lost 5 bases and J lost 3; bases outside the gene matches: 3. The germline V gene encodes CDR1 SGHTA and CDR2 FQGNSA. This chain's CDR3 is CASSRQGAEETQYF. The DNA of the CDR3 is TGTGCCAGCAGCCGACAGGGGGCGGAAGAGACCCAGTACTTC.

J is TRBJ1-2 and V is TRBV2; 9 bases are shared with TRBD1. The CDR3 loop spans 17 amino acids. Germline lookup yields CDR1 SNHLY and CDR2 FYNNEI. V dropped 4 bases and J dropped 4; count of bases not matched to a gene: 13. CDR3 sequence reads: CASSAGTGTEYIYGYTF. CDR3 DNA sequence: TGTGCCAGCAGTGCCGGGACAGGGACCGAGTACATCTATGGCTACACCTTC.

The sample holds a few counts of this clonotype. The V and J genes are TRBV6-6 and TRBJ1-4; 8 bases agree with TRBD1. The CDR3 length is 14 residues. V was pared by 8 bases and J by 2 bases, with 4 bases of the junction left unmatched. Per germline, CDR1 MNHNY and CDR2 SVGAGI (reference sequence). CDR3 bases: TGTGCCAGCGACAGGGGAAACACTAATGAAAAACTGTTTTTT. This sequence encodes CASDRGNTNEKLFF.

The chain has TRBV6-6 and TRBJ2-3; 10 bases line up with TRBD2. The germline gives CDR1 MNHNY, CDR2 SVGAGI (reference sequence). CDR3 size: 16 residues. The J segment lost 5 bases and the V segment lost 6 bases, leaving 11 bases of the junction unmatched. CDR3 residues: CASSRSGTSAGDTQYF. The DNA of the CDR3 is TGTGCCAGCAGCCGCTCCGGGACTAGCGCGGGAGATACGCAGTATTTT.

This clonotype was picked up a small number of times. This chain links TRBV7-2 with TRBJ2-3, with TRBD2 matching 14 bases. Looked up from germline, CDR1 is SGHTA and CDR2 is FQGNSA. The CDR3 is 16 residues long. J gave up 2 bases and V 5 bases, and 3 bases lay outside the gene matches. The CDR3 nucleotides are TGTGCCAGCAGCGCGGGACTAGCGGGAGCCACAGATACGCAGTATTTT. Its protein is CASSAGLAGATDTQYF.

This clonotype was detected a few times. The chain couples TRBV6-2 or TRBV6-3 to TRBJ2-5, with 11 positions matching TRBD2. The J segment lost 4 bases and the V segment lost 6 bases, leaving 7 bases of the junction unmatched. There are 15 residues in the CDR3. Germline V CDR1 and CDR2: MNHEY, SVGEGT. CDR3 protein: CASSQTGTSGETQYF. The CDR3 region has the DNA TGTGCCAGCAGCCAAACGGGGACTAGCGGAGAGACCCAGTACTTC.